Sequencing of this T cell receptor beta chain was carried out in a study of blood T cell repertoires in COVID-19. Looking at the study overall: Spain, Italy and the United States supplied samples that represented acute and convalescent COVID-19.

Study processing details: The authors estimated nucleated cell counts from reference gene primer amplification. This table comes from immunoSEQ multiplex PCR, and its TCRdb copy is limited to in-frame clones, with some not included. V and J calls and clone size come straight from that table; D and trimming were deduced from the DNA. The sample records around 150,000 clones, around 81% being singletons. Recruitment covered about two dozen US areas and drew participants whose ages spanned roughly 18 to 89 years. The recovered donors of Cohort 3 showed two negative PCRs, clearance, or symptom resolution. The origin of this receptor is a middle-aged man who had recovered from COVID-19. The sequencing input was PBMCs or T cells enriched from blood (not recorded which).

The CDR3 bases are TGTGCCAGCAGCTTAGCGTCTACGGGTGTACTTGGTGGCTACACCTTC. This gives the protein CASSLASTGVLGGYTF. The V gene is TRBV7-2, the J gene TRBJ1-2; D not resolved. The germline gives CDR1 SGHTA, CDR2 FQGNSA. V shed 0 bases and J shed 7 bases, with 18 bases lying between them. The CDR3 contains 16 residues. The full variable domain, with the rest looked up from reference TRBV7-2 and TRBJ1-2, is GAGVSQSPSNKVTEKGKDVELRCDPISGHTALYWYRQSLGQGLEFLIYFQGNSAPDKSGLPSDRFSAERTGGSVSTLTIQRTQQEDSAVYLCASSLASTGVLGGYTFGSGTRLTVV.